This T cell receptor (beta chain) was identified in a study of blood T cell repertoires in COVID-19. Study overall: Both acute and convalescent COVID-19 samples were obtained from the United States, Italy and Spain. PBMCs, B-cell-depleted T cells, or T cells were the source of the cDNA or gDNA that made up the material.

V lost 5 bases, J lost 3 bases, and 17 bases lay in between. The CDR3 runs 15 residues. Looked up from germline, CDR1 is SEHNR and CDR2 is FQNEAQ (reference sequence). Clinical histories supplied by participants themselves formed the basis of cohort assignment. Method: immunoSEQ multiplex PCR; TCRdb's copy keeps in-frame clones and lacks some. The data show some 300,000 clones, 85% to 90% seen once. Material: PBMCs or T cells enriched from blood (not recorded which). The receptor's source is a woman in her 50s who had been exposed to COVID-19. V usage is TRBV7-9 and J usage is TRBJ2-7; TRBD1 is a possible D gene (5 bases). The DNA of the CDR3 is TGTGCCAGCAGCACCCAGGGCCACCCCTTCTACGAGCAGTACTTC. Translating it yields CASSTQGHPFYEQYF.